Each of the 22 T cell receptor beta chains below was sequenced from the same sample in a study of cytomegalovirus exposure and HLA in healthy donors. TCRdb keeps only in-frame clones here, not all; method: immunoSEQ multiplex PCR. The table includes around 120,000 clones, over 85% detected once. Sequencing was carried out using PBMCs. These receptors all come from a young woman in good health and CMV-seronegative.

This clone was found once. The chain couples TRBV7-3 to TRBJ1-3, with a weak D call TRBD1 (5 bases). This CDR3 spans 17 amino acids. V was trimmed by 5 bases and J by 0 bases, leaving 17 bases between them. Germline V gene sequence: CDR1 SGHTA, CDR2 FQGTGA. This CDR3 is CASSVGGDPFSGNTIYF. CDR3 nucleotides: TGTGCCAGCAGCGTTGGGGGGGACCCCTTCTCTGGAAACACCATATATTTT.

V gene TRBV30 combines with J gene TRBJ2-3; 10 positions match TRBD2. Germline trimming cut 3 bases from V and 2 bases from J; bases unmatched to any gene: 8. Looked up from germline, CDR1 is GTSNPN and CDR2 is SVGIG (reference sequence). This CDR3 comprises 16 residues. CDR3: CAWRSPLAGYTDTQYF. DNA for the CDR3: TGTGCCTGGAGGAGCCCACTAGCGGGATACACAGATACGCAGTATTTT.

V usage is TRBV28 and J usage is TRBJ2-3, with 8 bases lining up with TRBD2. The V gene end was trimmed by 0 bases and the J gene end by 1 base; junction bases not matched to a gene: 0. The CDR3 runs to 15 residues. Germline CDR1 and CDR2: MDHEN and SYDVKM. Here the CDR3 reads CASSLWTSGTDTQYF. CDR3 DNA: TGTGCCAGCAGTTTATGGACTAGCGGCACAGATACGCAGTATTTT.

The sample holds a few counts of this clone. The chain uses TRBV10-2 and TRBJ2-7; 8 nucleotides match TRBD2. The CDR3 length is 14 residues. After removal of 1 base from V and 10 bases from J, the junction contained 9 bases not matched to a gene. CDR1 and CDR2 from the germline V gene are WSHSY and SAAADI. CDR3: CASSEFGLAANQYF. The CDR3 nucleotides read TGCGCCAGCAGTGAGTTCGGACTAGCAGCCAATCAGTACTTC.

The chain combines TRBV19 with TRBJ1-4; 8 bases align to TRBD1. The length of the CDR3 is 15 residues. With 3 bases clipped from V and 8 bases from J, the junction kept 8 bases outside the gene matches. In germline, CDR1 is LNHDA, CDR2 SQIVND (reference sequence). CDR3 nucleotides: TGTGCCAGTAGTATGGTCGGGACAGGTTCGGAAAAACTGTTTTTT. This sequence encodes CASSMVGTGSEKLFF.

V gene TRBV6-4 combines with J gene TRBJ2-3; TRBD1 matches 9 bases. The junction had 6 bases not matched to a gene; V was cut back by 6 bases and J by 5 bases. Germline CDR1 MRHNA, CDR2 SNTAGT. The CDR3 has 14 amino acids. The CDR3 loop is CASSRDRELDTQYF. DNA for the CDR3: TGTGCCAGCAGCCGGGACAGGGAATTAGATACGCAGTATTTT.

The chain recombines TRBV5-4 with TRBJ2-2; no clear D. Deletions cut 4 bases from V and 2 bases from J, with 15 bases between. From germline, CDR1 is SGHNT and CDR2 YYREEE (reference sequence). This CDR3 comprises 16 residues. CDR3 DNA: TGTGCCAGCAGCCGATACAACACCCTTAACACCGGGGAGCTGTTTTTT. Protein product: CASSRYNTLNTGELFF.

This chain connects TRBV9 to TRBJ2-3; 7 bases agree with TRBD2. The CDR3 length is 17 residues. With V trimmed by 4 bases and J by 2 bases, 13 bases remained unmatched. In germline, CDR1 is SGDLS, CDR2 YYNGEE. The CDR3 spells CASSLNPASGLTDTQYF. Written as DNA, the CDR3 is TGTGCCAGCAGCCTTAACCCAGCTAGCGGACTCACAGATACGCAGTATTTT.

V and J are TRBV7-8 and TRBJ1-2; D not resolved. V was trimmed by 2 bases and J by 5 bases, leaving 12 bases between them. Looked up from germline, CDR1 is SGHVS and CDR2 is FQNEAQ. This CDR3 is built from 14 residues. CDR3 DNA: TGTGCCAGCAGCTTATTAGAGGGAGGATATGGCTACACCTTC. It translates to CASSLLEGGYGYTF.

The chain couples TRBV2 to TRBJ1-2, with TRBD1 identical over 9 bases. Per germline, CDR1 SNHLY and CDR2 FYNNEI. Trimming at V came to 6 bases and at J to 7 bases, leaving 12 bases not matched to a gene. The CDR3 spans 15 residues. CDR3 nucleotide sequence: TGTGCCAGCAGCCCCGCAGGGACAGGGCCGCTTGGCTACACCTTC. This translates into CASSPAGTGPLGYTF. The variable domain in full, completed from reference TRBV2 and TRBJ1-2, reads EPEVTQTPSHQVTQMGQEVILRCVPISNHLYFYWYRQILGQKVEFLVSFYNNEISEKSEIFDDQFSVERPDGSNFTLKIRSTKLEDSAMYFCASSPAGTGPLGYTFGSGTRLTVV.

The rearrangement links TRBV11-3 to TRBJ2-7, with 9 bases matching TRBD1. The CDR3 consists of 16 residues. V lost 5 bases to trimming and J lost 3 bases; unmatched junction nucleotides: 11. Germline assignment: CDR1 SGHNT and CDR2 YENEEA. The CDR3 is CASSPGTGTGNYEQYF. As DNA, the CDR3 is TGTGCCAGCAGCCCAGGCACCGGGACAGGGAACTACGAGCAGTACTTC.

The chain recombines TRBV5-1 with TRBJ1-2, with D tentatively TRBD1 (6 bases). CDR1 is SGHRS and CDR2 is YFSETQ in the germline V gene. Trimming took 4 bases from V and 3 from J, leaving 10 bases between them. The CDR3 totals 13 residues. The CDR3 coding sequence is TGCGCCAGCAGCGAGGACAGCTACTATGGCTACACCTTC. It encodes CASSEDSYYGYTF.

CDR3 in amino acids: CASWGEGTGTYEQYF. CDR3 coding DNA: TGTGCCAGTTGGGGGGAGGGGACAGGGACCTACGAGCAGTACTTC. This chain connects TRBV28 to TRBJ2-7; 9 bases align to TRBD1. CDR3 length: 15 residues. The J segment lost 2 bases and the V segment lost 9 bases, leaving 11 bases of the junction unmatched. Per germline, CDR1 MDHEN and CDR2 SYDVKM.

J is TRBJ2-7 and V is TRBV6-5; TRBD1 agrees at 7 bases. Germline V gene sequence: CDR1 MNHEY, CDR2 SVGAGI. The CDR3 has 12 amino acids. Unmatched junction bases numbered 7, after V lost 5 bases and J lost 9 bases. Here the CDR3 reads CASSNPGGRQYF. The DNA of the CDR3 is TGTGCCAGCAGTAATCCAGGGGGTCGGCAGTACTTC.

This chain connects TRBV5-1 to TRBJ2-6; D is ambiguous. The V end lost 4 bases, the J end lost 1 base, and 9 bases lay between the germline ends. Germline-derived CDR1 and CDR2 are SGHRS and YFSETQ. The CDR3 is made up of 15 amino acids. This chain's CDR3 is CASSPPGSGANVLTF. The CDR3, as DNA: TGCGCCAGCAGCCCCCCGGGTTCTGGGGCCAACGTCCTGACTTTC. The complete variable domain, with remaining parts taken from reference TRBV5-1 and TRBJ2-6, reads KAGVTQTPRYLIKTRGQQVTLSCSPISGHRSVSWYQQTPGQGLQFLFEYFSETQRNKGNFPGRFSGRQFSNSRSEMNVSTLELGDSALYLCASSPPGSGANVLTFGAGSRLTVL.

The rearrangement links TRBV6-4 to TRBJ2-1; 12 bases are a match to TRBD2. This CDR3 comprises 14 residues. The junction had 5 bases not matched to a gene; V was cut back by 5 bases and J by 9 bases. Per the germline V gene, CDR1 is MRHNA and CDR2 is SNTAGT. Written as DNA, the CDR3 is TGTGCCAGCAGTCGACTAGCGGGGGTTGGTGAGCAGTTCTTC. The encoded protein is CASSRLAGVGEQFF.

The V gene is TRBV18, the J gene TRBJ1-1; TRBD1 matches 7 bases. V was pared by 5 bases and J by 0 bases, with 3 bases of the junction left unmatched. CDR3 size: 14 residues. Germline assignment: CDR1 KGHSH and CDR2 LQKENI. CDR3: CASSGTEMNTEAFF. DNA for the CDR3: TGTGCCAGCTCAGGGACAGAGATGAACACTGAAGCTTTCTTT.

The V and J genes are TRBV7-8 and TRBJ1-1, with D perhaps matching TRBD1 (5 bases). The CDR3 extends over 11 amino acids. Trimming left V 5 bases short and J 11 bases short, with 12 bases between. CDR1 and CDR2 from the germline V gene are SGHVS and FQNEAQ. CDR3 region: CASSPATVAFF. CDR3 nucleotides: TGTGCCAGCAGCCCAGCGACAGTGGCTTTCTTT. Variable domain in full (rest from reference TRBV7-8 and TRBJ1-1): GAGVSQSPRYKVAKRGQDVALRCDPISGHVSLFWYQQALGQGPEFLTYFQNEAQLDKSGLPSDRFFAERPEGSVSTLKIQRTQQEDSAVYLCASSPATVAFFGQGTRLTVV.

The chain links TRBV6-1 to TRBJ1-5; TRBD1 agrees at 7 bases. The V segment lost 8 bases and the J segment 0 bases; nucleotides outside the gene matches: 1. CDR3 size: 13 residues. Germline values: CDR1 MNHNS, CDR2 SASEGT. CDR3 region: CASGQDSNQPQHF. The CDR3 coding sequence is TGTGCCAGCGGACAGGATAGCAATCAGCCCCAGCATTTT.

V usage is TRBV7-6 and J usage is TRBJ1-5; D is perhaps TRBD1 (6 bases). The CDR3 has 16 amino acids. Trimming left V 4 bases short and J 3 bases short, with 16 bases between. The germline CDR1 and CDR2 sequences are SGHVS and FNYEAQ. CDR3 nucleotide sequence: TGTGCCAGCAGCTATCAGGACAGTTCAATCAATCAGCCCCAGCATTTT. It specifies CASSYQDSSINQPQHF.

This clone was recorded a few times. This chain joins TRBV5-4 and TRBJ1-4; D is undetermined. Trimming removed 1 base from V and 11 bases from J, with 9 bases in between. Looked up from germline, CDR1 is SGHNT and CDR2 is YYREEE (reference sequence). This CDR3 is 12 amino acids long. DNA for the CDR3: TGTGCCAGCAGCTTGTGGGCAGGTAAACTGTTTTTT. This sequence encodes CASSLWAGKLFF.

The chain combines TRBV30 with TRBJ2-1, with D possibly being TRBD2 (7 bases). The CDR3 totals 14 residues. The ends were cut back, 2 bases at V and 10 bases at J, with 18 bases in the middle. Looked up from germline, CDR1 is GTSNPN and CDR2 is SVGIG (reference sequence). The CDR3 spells CAWSRWTRGGEQFF. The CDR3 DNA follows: TGTGCCTGGAGTAGATGGACTAGGGGGGGCGAGCAGTTCTTC.